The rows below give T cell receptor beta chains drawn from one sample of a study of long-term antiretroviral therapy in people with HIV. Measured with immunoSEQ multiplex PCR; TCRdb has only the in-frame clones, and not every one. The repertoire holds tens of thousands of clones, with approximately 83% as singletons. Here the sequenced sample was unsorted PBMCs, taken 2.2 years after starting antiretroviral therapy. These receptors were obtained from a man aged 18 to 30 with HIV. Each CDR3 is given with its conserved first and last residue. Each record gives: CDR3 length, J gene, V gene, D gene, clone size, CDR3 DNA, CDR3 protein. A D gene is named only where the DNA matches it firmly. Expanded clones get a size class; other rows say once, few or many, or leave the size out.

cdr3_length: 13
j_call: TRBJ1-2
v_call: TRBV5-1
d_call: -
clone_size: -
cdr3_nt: TGCGCCAGCTCAAGTACAGGCGGCTATGGCTACACCTTC
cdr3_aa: CASSSTGGYGYTF

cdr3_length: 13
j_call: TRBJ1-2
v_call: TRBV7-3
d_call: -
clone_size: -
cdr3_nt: TGTGCCAGCAGCCACGATGCCTTTGATGGCTACACCTTC
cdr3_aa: CASSHDAFDGYTF

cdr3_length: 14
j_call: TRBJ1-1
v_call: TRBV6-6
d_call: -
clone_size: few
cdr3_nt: TGTGCCAGCAGTCCGCATTCGGCGAACACTGAAGCTTTCTTT
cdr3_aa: CASSPHSANTEAFF

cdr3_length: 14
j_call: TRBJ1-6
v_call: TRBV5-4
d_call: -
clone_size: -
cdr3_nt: TGTGCCAGCAGCCTAGGACAGACCAATTCACCCCTCCACTTT
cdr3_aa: CASSLGQTNSPLHF

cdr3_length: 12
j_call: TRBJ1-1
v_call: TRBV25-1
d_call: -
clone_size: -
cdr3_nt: TGTGCCAGCAGACCCCCGGGGACTGAAGCTTTCTTT
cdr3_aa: CASRPPGTEAFF

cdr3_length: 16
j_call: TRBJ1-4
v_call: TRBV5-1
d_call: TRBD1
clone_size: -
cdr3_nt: TGCGCCAGCAGCCTTAACCAGGGGGCATCTAATGAAAAACTGTTTTTT
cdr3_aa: CASSLNQGASNEKLFF

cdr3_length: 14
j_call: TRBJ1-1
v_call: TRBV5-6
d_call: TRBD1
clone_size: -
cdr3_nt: TGTGCCAGCAGCTTTGGGACAGGGGGCGCTGAAGCTTTCTTT
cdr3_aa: CASSFGTGGAEAFF

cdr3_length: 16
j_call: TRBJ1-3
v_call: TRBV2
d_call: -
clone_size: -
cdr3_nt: TGTGCCAGCAGTGTAAGACAGTTGTCCTCTGGAAACACCATATATTTT
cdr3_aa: CASSVRQLSSGNTIYF

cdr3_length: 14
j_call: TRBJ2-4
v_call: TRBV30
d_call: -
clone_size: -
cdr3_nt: TGTGCCTGGAGTAATTCGTATAGGGGGAACATTCAGTACTTC
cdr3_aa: CAWSNSYRGNIQYF

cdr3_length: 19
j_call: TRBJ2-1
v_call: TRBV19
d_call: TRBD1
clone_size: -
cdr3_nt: TGTGCCAGTAGTATATCCGAGGACAGGGGGCGTTCGAGCGGGAATGAGCAGTTCTTC
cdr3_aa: CASSISEDRGRSSGNEQFF

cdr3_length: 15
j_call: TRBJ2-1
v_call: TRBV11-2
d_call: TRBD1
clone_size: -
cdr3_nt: TGTGCCAGCAGCTGGACAGGGGATTCCTACAATGAGCAGTTCTTC
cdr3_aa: CASSWTGDSYNEQFF

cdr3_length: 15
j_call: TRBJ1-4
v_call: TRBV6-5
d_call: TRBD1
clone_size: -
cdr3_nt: TGTGCCAGCAGTTTCGGACAGGGTAATAATGAAAAACTGTTTTTT
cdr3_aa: CASSFGQGNNEKLFF

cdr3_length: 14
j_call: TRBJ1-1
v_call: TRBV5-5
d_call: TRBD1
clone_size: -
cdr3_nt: TGTGCCAGCAGCTTGGAGGGGGCATACACTGAAGCTTTCTTT
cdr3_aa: CASSLEGAYTEAFF

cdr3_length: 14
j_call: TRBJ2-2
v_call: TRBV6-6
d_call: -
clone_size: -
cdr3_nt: TGTGCCAGCAGTTACTCCCAGAACACCGGGGAGCTGTTTTTT
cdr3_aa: CASSYSQNTGELFF

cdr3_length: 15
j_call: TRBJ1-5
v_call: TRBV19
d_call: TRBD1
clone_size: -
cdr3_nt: TGTGCCAGTGTCCCGGGACAGCCGAGCAATCAGCCCCAGCATTTT
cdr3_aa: CASVPGQPSNQPQHF

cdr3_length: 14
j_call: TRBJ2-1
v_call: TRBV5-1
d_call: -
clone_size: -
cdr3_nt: TGCGCCAGCAGCTTGTTTACAGGGAGAAATGAGCAGTTCTTC
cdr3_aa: CASSLFTGRNEQFF

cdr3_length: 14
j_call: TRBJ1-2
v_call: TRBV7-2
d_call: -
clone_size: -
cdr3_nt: TGTGCCAGCAGCTTACTCCGGGAAGTCTATGGCTACACCTTC
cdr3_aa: CASSLLREVYGYTF

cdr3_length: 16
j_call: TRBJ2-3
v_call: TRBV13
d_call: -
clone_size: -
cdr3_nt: TGTGCCAGCAGCTCGGACACCTACGGGAGCACAGATACGCAGTATTTT
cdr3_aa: CASSSDTYGSTDTQYF

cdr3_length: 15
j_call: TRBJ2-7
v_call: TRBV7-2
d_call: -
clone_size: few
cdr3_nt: TGTGCCAGCAGTCCTCTGGGGAGCCTTCCCTACGAGCAGTACTTC
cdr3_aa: CASSPLGSLPYEQYF

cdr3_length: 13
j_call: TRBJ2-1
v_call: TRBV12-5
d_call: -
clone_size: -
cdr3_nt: TGTGCTAGTGGTTTGGGGACTTTTGGGGAGCAGTTCTTC
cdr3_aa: CASGLGTFGEQFF

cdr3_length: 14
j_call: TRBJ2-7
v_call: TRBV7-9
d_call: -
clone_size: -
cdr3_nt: TGTGCCAGCAGCTTACAGGGGAAGAACTACGAGCAGTACTTC
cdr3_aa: CASSLQGKNYEQYF

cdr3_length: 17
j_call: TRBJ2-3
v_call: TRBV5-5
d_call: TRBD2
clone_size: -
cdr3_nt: TGTGCCAGCAGCTCGTCCGGGGGAGGGACGATCACAGATACGCAGTATTTT
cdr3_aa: CASSSSGGGTITDTQYF

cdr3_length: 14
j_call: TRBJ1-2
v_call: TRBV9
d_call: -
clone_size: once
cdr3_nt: TGTGCCAGCAGCGTAGCTACAGGGCTACATGGCTACACCTTC
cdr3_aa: CASSVATGLHGYTF

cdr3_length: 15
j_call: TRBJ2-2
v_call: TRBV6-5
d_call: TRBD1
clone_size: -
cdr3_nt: TGTGCCAGCAGTTACTCGTATCAGGGGGCCGGGGAGCTGTTTTTT
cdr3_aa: CASSYSYQGAGELFF

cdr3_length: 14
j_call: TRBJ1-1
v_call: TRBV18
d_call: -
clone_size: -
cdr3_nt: TGTGCCAGCTCACCACCTGGGGGGAACACTGAAGCTTTCTTT
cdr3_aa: CASSPPGGNTEAFF

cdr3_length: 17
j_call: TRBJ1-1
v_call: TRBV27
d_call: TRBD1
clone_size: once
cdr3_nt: TGTGCCAGCAGTTTATCAACACCGGGACAGGGTCGAACTGAAGCTTTCTTT
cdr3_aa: CASSLSTPGQGRTEAFF

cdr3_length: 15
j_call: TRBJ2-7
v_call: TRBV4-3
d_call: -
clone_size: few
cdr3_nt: TGCGCCAGCAGCGATAACAGGAGGCTAAGTTACGAGCAGTACTTC
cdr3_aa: CASSDNRRLSYEQYF

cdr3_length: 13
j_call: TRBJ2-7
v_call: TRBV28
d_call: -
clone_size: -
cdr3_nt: TGTGCCAGCAGTTTAGCGGGCTCCTACGAGCAGTACTTC
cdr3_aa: CASSLAGSYEQYF

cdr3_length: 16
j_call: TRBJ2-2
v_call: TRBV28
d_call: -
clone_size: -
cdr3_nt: TGTGCCAGCAGTTTTCGGGAAGGCAGTTCCACCGGGGAGCTGTTTTTT
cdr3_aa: CASSFREGSSTGELFF